This T cell receptor beta chain was sequenced in a study of T cell changes during pregnancy in multiple sclerosis. Looked up from germline, CDR1 is SGHVS and CDR2 is FNYEAQ. The CDR3 length is 13 residues. V dropped 5 bases and J dropped 8 bases, with 12 bases sitting between them. This clone has a handful of counts. The assay was immunoSEQ multiplex PCR, and TCRdb's table has in-frame clones only and misses some. The sample holds approximately 70,000 clones, about 89% seen once. The material sequenced was peripheral blood, taken in the first trimester of pregnancy. This TCR was sampled from a female donor in good health, enrolled as a control in a pregnancy study. The J gene is TRBJ1-4, the V gene TRBV7-6, with D maybe TRBD1 (6 bases). CDR3 amino acids: CASSRDKREKLFF. CDR3 sequence (DNA): TGTGCCAGCAGCCGGGACAAGCGGGAAAAACTGTTTTTT. Together with reference TRBV7-6 and TRBJ1-4, the CDR3 gives the full variable domain: GAGVSQSPRYKVTKRGQDVALRCDPISGHVSLYWYRQALGQGPEFLTYFNYEAQQDKSGLPNDRFSAERPEGSISTLTIQRTEQRDSAMYRCASSRDKREKLFFGSGTQLSVL.